This T cell receptor beta chain stems from a study of T cell changes during pregnancy in multiple sclerosis. V was clipped by 3 bases and J by 4 bases; unmatched bases: 2. Per germline, CDR1 SGHNT and CDR2 YENEEA. The CDR3 sequence is 13 residues long. The assay was immunoSEQ multiplex PCR, and TCRdb's table has in-frame clones only and misses some. This sample has 100,000 or so clones, with over 75% found just once. The chain joins TRBV11-3 to TRBJ1-2; 7 bases line up with TRBD1. This specimen was peripheral blood, taken in the second trimester of pregnancy. The receptor was isolated from a female donor in good health, enrolled as a control in a pregnancy study. The CDR3: CASSLDRIYGYTF. The CDR3 nucleotides are TGTGCCAGCAGCTTGGACAGGATCTATGGCTACACCTTC.